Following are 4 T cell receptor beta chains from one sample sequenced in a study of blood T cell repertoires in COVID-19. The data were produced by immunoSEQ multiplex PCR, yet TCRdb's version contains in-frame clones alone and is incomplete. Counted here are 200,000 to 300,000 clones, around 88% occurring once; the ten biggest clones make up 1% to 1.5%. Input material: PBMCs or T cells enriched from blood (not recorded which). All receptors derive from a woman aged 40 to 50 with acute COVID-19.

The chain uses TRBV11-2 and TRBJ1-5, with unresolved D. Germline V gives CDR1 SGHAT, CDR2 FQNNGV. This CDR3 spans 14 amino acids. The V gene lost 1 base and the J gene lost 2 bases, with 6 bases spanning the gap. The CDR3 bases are TGTGCCAGCAGCTTAGGGGAGGGCAATCAGCCCCAGCATTTT. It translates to CASSLGEGNQPQHF.

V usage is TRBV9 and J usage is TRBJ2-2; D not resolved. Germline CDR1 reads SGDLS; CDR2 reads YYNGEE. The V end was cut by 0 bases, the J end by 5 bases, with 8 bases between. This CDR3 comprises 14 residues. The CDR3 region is CASSVVSRTGELFF. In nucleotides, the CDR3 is TGTGCCAGCAGCGTAGTCTCTCGGACCGGGGAGCTGTTTTTT.

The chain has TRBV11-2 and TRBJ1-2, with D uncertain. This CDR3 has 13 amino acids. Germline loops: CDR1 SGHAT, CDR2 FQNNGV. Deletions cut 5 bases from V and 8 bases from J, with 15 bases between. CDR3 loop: CASSPRVGGGYTF. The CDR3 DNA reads TGTGCCAGCAGCCCCCGGGTGGGAGGCGGCTACACCTTC.

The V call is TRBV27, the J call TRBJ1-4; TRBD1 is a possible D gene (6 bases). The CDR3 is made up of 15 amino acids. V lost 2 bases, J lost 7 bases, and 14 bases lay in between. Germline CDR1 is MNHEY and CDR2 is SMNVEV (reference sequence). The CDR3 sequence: CASSLMAGAGEKLFF. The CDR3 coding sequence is TGTGCCAGCAGTTTAATGGCAGGGGCGGGTGAAAAACTGTTTTTT.